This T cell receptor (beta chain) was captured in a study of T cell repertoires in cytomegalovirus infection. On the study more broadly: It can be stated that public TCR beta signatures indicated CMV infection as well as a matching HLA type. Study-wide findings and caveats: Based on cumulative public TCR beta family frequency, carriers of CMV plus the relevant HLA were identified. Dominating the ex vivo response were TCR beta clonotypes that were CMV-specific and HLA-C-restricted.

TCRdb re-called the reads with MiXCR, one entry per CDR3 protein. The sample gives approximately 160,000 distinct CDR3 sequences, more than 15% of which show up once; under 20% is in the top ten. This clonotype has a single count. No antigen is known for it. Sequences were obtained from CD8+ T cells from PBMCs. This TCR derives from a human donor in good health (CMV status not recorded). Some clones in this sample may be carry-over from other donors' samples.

The chain's CDR3 is CASSEGARLYGYTF. CDR3 coding DNA: TGTGCCAGCAGTGAAGGCGCGCGTCTCTATGGCTACACCTTC. The chain carries TRBV25-1 and TRBJ1-2, with D uncertain. Per the germline V gene, CDR1 is MGHDK and CDR2 is SYGVNS. This CDR3 contains 14 residues. Deletions cut 2 bases from V and 4 bases from J, with 11 bases between.